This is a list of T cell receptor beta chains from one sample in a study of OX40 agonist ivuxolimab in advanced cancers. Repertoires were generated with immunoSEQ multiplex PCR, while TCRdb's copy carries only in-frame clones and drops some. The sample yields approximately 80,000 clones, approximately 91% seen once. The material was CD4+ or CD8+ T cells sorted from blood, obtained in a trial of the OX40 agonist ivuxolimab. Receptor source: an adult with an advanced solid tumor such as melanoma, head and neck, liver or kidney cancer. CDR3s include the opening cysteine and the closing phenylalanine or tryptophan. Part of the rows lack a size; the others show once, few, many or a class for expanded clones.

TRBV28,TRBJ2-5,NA,CASSFPTSGRRETQYF
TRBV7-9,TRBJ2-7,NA,CASSLAGTTYEQYF
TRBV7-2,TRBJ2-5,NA,CASSRDRGWGETQYF
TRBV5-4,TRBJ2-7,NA,CASSTLDRTPYEQYF
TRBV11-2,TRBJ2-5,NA,CASSLRHPGTQYF
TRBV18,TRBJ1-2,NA,CASSPRLSKDYGYTF
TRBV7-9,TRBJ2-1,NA,CASSLSSWTNEQFF
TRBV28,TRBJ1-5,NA,CASGTDNQPQHF
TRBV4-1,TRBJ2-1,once,CASAPRSLSYNEQFF
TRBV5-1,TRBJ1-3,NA,CASRPGTEGGNTIYF
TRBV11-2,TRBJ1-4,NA,CASSLGNKVEKLFF
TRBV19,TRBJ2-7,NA,CASSAASGYEQYF
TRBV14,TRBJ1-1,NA,CASSTIRQGSTEAFF
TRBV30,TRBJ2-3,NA,CAWSGREGDTTDTQYF
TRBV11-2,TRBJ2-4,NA,CASSLGWRGSRAKNIQYF
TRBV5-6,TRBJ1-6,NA,CATRGQGNSPLHF
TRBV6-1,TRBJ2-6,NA,CASSWDGALANVLTF
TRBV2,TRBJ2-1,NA,CASSPLSGRRVQFF
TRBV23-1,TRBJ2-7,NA,CASTHSDRGSHEQYF
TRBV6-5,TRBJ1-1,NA,CASSYSGAYTEAFF
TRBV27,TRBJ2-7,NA,CASQFDRTTYEQYF
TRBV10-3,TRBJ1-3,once,CAISSGRENTIYF
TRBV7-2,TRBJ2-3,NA,CASSLWSTDTQYF
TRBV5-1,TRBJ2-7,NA,CASSLRSPYEQYF
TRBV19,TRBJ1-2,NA,CATRVRGHGYTF
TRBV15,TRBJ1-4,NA,CATSGQGTNEKLFF
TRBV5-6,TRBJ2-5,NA,CASSSEPLLWYF
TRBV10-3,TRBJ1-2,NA,CAITPEVTGYGYTF
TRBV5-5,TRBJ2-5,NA,CASSPDRVQETQYF
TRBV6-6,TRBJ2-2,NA,CASKLAGANTGELFF
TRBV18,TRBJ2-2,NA,CASSGQGLKDGELFF
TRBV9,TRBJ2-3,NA,CASSREYTDTQYF
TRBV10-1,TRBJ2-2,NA,CASSRTSGTNTGELFF
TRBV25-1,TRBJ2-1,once,CASSETRLYNEQFF
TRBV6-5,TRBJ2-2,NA,CASRGLAGGGGELFF
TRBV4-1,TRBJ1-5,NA,CASSQDGGNQPQHF
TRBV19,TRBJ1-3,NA,CASSIDGNRVINTIYF
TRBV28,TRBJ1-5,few,CASSLSPQGQPQHF
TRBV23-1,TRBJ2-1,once,CASSQITVGIEQFF
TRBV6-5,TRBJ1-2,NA,CASSYLGQGIYGYTF
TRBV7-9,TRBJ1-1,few,CASSPDRGLIMNTEAFF
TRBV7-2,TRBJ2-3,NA,CASSRAPSGNSDTQYF
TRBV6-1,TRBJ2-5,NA,CASSSSRVRETQYF
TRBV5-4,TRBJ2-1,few,CASSTWAAPIEQFF
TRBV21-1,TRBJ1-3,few,CASSCLKVAFSGNTIYF
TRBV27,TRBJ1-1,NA,CASSSTGGGEAFF
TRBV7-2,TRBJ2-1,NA,CASLKRTGGHNEQFF
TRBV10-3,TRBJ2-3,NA,CAISGLAGTDTQYF
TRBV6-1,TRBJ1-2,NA,CASSDRIGYTF
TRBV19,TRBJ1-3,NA,CASGTVRNTIYF
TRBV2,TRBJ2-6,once,CASSVRQDGANVLTF
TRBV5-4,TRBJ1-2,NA,CASRKQGENGYTF
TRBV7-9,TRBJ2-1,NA,CASSTSGSIHEQFF
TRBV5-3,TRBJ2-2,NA,CARSLAEEGPRSAGELFF